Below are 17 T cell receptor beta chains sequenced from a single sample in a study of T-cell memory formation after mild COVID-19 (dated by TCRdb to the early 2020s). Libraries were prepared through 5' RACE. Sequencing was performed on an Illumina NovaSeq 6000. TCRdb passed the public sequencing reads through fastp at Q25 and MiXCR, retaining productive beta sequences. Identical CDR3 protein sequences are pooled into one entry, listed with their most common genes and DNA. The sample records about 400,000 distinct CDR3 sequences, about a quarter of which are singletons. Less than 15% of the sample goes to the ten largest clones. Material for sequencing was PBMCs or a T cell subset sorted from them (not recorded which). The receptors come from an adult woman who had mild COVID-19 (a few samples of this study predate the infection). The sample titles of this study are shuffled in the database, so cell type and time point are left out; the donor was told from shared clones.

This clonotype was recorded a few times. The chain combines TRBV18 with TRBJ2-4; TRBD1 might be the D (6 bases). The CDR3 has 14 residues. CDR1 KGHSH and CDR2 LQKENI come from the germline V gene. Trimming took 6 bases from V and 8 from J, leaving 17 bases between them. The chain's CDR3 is CASSSYRVRDIQYF. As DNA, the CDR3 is TGTGCCAGCTCCTCATACAGGGTCCGGGACATTCAGTACTTC.

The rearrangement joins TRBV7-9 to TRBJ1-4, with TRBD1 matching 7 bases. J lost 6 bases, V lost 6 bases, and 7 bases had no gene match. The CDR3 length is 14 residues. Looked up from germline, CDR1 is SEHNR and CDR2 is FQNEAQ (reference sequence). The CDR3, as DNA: TGTGCCAGCAGTTCCGACAGGGATTATGAAAAACTGTTTTTT. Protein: CASSSDRDYEKLFF. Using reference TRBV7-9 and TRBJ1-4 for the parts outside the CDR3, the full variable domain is DTGVSQNPRHKITKRGQNVTFRCDPISEHNRLYWYRQTLGQGPEFLTYFQNEAQLEKSRLLSDRFSAERPKGSFSTLEIQRTEQGDSAMYLCASSSDRDYEKLFFGSGTQLSVL.

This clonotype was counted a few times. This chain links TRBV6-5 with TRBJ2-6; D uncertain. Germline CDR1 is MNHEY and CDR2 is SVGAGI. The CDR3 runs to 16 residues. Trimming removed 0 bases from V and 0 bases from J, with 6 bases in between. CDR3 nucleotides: TGTGCCAGCAGTTACTCAGGGATCTCTGGGGCCAACGTCCTGACTTTC. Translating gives CASSYSGISGANVLTF.

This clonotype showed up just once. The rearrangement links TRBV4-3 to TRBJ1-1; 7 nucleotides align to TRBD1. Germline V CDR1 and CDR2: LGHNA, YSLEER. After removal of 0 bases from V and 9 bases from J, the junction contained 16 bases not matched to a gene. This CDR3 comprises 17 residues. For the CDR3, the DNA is TGCGCCAGCAGCCAAGATCGTCGTGGGACAGTCCATACAAAAGCTTTCTTT. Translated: CASSQDRRGTVHTKAFF.

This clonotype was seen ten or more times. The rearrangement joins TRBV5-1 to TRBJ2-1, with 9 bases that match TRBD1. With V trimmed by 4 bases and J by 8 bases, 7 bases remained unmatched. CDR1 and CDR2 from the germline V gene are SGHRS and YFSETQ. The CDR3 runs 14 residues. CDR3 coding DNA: TGCGCCAGCAGCCTAGGACAGGGGCGGGATGAGCAGTTCTTC. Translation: CASSLGQGRDEQFF. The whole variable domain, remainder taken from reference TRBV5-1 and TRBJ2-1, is KAGVTQTPRYLIKTRGQQVTLSCSPISGHRSVSWYQQTPGQGLQFLFEYFSETQRNKGNFPGRFSGRQFSNSRSEMNVSTLELGDSALYLCASSLGQGRDEQFFGPGTRLTVL.

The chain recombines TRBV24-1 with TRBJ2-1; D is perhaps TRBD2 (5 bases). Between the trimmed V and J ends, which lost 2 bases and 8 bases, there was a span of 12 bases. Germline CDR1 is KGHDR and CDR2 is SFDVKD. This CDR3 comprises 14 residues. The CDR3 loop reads CATSDSDYGDEQFF. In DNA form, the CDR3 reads TGTGCCACCAGTGATTCGGATTACGGGGATGAGCAGTTCTTC.

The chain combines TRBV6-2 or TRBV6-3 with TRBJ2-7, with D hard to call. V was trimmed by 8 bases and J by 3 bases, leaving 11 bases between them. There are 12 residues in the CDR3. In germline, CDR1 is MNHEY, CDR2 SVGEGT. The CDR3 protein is CASGLAVYEQYF. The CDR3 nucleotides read TGTGCCAGCGGTCTGGCGGTCTACGAGCAGTACTTC.

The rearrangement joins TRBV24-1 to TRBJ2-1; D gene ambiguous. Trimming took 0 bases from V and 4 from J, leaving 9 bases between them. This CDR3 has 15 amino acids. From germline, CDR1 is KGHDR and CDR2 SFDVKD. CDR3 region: CATSDLQTGYNEQFF. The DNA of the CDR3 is TGTGCCACCAGTGATTTGCAAACGGGTTACAATGAGCAGTTCTTC.

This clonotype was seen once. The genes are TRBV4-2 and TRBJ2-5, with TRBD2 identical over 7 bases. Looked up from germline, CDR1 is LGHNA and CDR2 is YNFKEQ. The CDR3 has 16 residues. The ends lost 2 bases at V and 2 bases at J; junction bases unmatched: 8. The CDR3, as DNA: TGTGCCAGCAGCCAACCCGTAGCGGGCCTGCAAGAGACCCAGTACTTC. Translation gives CASSQPVAGLQETQYF.

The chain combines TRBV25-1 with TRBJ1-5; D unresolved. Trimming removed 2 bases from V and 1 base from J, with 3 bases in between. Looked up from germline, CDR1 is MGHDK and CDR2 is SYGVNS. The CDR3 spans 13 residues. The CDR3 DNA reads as TGTGCCAGCAGTGAAATAAGCAATCAGCCCCAGCATTTT. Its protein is CASSEISNQPQHF.

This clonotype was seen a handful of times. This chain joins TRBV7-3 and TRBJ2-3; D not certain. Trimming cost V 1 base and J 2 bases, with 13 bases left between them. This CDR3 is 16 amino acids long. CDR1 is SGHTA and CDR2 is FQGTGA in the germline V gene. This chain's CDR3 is CASSLSPATDTDTQYF. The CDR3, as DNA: TGTGCCAGCAGCTTAAGTCCTGCTACCGACACAGATACGCAGTATTTT. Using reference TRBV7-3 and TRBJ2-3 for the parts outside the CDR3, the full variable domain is GAGVSQTPSNKVTEKGKYVELRCDPISGHTALYWYRQSLGQGPEFLIYFQGTGAADDSGLPNDRFFAVRPEGSVSTLKIQRTERGDSAVYLCASSLSPATDTDTQYFGPGTRLTVL.

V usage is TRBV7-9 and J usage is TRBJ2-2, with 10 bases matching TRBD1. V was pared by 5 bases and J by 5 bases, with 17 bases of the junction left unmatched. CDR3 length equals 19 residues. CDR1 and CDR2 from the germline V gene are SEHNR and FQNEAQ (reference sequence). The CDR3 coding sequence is TGTGCCAGCAGCGCAGAGGACAGGGGGGGCCTGAGGTGGACCGGGGAGCTGTTTTTT. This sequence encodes CASSAEDRGGLRWTGELFF.

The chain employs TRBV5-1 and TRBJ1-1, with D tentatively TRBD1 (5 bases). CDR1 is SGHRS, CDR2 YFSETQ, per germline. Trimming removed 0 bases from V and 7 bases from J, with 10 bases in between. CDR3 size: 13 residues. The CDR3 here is CASSLEGDSEAFF. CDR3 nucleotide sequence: TGCGCCAGCAGCTTGGAAGGCGACAGTGAAGCTTTCTTT. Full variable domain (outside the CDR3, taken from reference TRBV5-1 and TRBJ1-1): KAGVTQTPRYLIKTRGQQVTLSCSPISGHRSVSWYQQTPGQGLQFLFEYFSETQRNKGNFPGRFSGRQFSNSRSEMNVSTLELGDSALYLCASSLEGDSEAFFGQGTRLTVV.

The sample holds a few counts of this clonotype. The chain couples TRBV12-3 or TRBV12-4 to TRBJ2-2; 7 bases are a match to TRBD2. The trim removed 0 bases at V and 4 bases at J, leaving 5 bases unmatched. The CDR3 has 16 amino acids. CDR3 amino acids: CASSLAAQRGTGELFF. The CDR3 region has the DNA TGTGCCAGCAGTTTAGCTGCCCAGCGGGGCACCGGGGAGCTGTTTTTT.

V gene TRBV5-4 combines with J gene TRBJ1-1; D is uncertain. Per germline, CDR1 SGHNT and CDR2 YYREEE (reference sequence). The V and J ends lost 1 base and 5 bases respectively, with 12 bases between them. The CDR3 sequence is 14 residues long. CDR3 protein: CASSLRAVKTEAFF. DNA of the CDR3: TGTGCCAGCAGCTTGAGGGCGGTCAAAACTGAAGCTTTCTTT.

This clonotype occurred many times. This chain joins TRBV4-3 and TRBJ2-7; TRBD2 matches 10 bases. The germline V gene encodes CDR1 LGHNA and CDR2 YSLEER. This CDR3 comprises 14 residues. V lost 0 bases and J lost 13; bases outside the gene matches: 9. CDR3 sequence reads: CASSQDALAGVVYF. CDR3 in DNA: TGCGCCAGCAGCCAAGATGCGCTAGCGGGAGTGGTATACTTC.

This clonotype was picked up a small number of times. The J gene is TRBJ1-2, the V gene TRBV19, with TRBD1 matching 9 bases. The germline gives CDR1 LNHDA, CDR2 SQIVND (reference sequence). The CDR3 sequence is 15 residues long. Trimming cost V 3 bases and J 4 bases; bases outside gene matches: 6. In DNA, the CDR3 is TGTGCCAGTAGTATGGGGGACAGGGAGCTCTATGGCTACACCTTC. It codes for CASSMGDRELYGYTF.